This TCR beta chain was captured in a study of T cells after yellow fever vaccination. With respect to this clonotype: Its antigen is unknown.

The germline CDR1 and CDR2 sequences are MNHEY and SMNVEV (reference sequence). V lost 8 bases, J lost 3 bases, and 14 bases lay in between. This CDR3 is built from 13 residues. MiXCR, run by TCRdb on the 5' RACE reads, gives a single entry per CDR3 protein. This sample has 120,000 or so distinct CDR3 sequences, with over 12% found just once. Study-wide points: Subsequent to the booster, the majority of primary-vaccination clones reappeared (around 96% CD4, approximately 90% CD8).

The rearrangement uses TRBV27 and TRBJ2-7, with D possibly matching TRBD1 (5 bases). The sample consisted of CD8+ T cells sorted from PBMCs, taken 5 days after the yellow fever booster vaccination. This sequence originates from a young man who received the YFV17D yellow fever vaccine. Written as DNA, the CDR3 is TGTGCCAGCGCACCCTTTCAGGGCTACGAGCAGTACGTC. Protein: CASAPFQGYEQYV.